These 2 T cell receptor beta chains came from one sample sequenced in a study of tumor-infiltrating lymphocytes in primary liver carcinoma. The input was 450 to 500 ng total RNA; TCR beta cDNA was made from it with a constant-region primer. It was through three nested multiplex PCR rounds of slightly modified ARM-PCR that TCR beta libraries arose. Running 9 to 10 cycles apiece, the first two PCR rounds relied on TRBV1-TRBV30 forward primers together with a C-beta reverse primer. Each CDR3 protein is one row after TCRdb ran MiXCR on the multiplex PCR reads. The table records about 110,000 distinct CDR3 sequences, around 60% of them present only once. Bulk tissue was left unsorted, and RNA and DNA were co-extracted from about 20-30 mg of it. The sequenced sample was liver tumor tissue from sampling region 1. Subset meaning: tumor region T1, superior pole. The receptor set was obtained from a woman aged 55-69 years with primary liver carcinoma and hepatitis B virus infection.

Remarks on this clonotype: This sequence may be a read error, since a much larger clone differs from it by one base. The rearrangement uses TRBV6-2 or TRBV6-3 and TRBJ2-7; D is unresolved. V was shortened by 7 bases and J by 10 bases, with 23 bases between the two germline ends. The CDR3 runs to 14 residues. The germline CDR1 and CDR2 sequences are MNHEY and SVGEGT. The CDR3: CASNKGGERAHQYF. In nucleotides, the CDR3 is TGTGCCAGCAACAAGGGTGGAGAAAGGGCCCATCAGTACTTC.

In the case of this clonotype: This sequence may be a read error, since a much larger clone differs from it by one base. In DNA form, the CDR3 reads TGTGCCAGCAGTCACATCGGACAGGGGTTATTGTATGAGCAGTTCTTC. It encodes CASSHIGQGLLYEQFF. This sequence joins TRBV6-2 or TRBV6-3 and TRBJ2-1, with 9 bases matching TRBD1. The length of the CDR3 is 16 residues. Per germline, CDR1 MNHEY and CDR2 SVGEGT. The V and J ends lost 5 bases and 8 bases, in that order; junction bases with no gene match: 13.